Following are 8 T cell receptor beta chains from one sample sequenced in a study of OX40 agonist ivuxolimab in advanced cancers. Generated by immunoSEQ multiplex PCR, the TCRdb table keeps only in-frame clones and is missing some. Among tens of thousands of clones, about 82% were seen once, and the ten largest hold more than 25%. Sample: CD4+ or CD8+ T cells sorted from blood, taken in a trial of the OX40 agonist ivuxolimab. The origin of the receptors is an adult with an advanced solid tumor such as melanoma, head and neck, liver or kidney cancer.

This clone was counted only a few times. The V and J genes are TRBV28 and TRBJ2-7, with TRBD2 identical over 8 bases. Trimming cost V 3 bases and J 2 bases; bases outside gene matches: 3. The CDR3 extends over 14 amino acids. Germline V gene lookup returns CDR1 MDHEN and CDR2 SYDVKM. This CDR3 reads CASSFGRATYEQYF. The CDR3 DNA reads TGTGCCAGCAGTTTCGGGAGGGCGACCTACGAGCAGTACTTC.

The genes are TRBV2 and TRBJ2-3; 9 bases line up with TRBD1. Germline CDR1 reads SNHLY; CDR2 reads FYNNEI. The V segment lost 3 bases and the J segment 4 bases; nucleotides outside the gene matches: 2. CDR3 length: 14 amino acids. Written as DNA, the CDR3 is TGTGCCAGCAGTGAGGGACAGGGCCCAGATACGCAGTATTTT. Protein: CASSEGQGPDTQYF.

This clone was recorded a few times. The same CDR3 is also encoded by other DNA sequences in this sample. CDR3 sequence: CASSIGTGAYEQYF. The CDR3 DNA follows: TGTGCCAGTAGTATAGGGACAGGGGCCTACGAGCAGTACTTC. The rearrangement joins TRBV19 to TRBJ2-7; 9 bases match TRBD1. CDR3 length equals 14 residues. Germline V gives CDR1 LNHDA, CDR2 SQIVND (reference sequence). The J segment lost 2 bases and the V segment lost 1 base, leaving 0 bases of the junction unmatched.

The chain carries TRBV2 and TRBJ2-7, with D possibly matching TRBD2 (5 bases). CDR1 and CDR2 from the germline V gene are SNHLY and FYNNEI. The length of the CDR3 is 14 residues. Trimming removed 8 bases from V and 0 bases from J, with 14 bases in between. The CDR3 loop reads CASFEGRYSYEQYF. For the CDR3, the DNA is TGTGCCAGCTTCGAGGGAAGGTACTCCTACGAGCAGTACTTC.

The chain joins TRBV5-1 to TRBJ2-7; D remains ambiguous. Trimming pared 0 bases from V and 3 bases from J, leaving 10 bases between. CDR1 and CDR2 from the germline V gene are SGHRS and YFSETQ. The CDR3 is 14 residues long. In DNA form, the CDR3 reads TGCGCCAGCAGCTTGGATGACGGGCACTACGAGCAGTACTTC. Translated: CASSLDDGHYEQYF.

The CDR3 DNA reads as TGTGCCAGCAGCCCGTTCCGTGACGGGGAGCTGTTTTTT. As protein: CASSPFRDGELFF. The chain joins TRBV9 to TRBJ2-2; D is ambiguous. Germline CDR1 is SGDLS and CDR2 is YYNGEE. CDR3 size: 13 residues. V lost 4 bases and J 7 bases, leaving 11 bases between the germline ends.

The chain joins TRBV28 to TRBJ2-7, with D unresolved. CDR3 length: 15 residues. Trimming stripped 5 bases from V and 1 base from J, with 15 bases between. CDR1 and CDR2 from the germline V gene are MDHEN and SYDVKM. CDR3 residues: CASSAGRTGSYEQYF. In nucleotides, the CDR3 is TGTGCCAGCAGTGCCGGACGGACCGGGTCCTACGAGCAGTACTTC. Based on the CDR3 plus reference TRBV28 and TRBJ2-7, the full variable domain is DVKVTQSSRYLVKRTGEKVFLECVQDMDHENMFWYRQDPGLGLRLIYFSYDVKMKEKGDIPEGYSVSREKKERFSLILESASTNQTSMYLCASSAGRTGSYEQYFGPGTRLTVT.

This clone was seen just once. This sample also contains other DNA sequences that code for the same CDR3. The chain employs TRBV29-1 and TRBJ2-7; weak D call: TRBD2 (6 bases). Germline V gene sequence: CDR1 SQVTM, CDR2 ANQGSEA. The germline V and J ends were trimmed by 4 bases and 0 bases, with 13 bases remaining between them. This CDR3 is 14 amino acids long. CDR3 sequence: CSVAGGSSSYEQYF. The CDR3 coding sequence is TGCAGCGTTGCTGGGGGGTCTTCCTCCTACGAGCAGTACTTC.